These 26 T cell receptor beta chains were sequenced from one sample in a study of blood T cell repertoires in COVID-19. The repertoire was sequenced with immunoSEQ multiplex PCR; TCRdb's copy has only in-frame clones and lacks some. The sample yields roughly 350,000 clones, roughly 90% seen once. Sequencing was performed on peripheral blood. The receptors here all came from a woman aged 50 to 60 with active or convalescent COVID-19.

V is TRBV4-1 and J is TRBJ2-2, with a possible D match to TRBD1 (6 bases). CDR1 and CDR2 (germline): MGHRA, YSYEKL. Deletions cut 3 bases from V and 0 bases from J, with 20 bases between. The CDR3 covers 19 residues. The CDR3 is CASSHPLMNQGTNTGELFF. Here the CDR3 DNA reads TGCGCCAGCAGCCATCCACTGATGAATCAGGGGACGAACACCGGGGAGCTGTTTTTT.

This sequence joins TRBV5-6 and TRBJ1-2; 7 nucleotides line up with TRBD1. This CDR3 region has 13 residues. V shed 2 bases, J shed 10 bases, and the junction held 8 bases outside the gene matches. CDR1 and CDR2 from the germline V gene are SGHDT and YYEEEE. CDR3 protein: CASSFSGTEPYTF. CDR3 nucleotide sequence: TGTGCCAGCAGCTTTAGCGGGACAGAACCCTACACCTTC.

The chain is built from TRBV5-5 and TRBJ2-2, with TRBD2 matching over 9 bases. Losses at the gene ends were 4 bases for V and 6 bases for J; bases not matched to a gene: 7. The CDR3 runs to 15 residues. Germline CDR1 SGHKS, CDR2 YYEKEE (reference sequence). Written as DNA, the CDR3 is TGTGCCAGCAGCCATAGCGGGAGTCTCGCCGGGGAGCTGTTTTTT. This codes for CASSHSGSLAGELFF.

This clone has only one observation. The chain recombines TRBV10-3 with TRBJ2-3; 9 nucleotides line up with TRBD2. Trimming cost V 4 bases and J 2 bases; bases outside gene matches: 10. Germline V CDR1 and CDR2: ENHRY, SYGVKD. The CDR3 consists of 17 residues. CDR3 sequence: CAISGELAGVITDTQYF. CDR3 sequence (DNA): TGTGCCATCAGTGGGGAGTTAGCGGGAGTTATCACAGATACGCAGTATTTT.

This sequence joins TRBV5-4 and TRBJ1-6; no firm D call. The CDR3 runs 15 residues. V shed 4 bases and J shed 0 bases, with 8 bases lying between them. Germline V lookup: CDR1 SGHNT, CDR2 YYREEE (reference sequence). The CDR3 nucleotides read TGTGCCAGCAGCCCGGGGAGCTCCTATAATTCACCCCTCCACTTT. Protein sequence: CASSPGSSYNSPLHF. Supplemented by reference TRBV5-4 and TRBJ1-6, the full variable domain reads ETGVTQSPTHLIKTRGQQVTLRCSSQSGHNTVSWYQQALGQGPQFIFQYYREEENGRGNFPPRFSGLQFPNYSSELNVNALELDDSALYLCASSPGSSYNSPLHFGNGTRLTVT.

Written as DNA, the CDR3 is TGTGCCAGCAGTTATCAGGGGGCCGGCGGGGAGCTGTTTTTT. Translated: CASSYQGAGGELFF. J is TRBJ2-2 and V is TRBV6-6; 8 bases map to TRBD1. Germline V gene lookup returns CDR1 MNHNY and CDR2 SVGAGI (reference sequence). The CDR3 is 14 amino acids. Losses at the gene ends were 3 bases for V and 7 bases for J; bases not matched to a gene: 4.

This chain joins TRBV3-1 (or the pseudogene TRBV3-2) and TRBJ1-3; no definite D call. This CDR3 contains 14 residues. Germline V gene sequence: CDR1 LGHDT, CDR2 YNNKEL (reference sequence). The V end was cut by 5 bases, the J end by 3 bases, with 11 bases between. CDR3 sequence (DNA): TGTGCCAGCAGCTCCATTCTCGGTGGAAACACCATATATTTT. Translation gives CASSSILGGNTIYF.

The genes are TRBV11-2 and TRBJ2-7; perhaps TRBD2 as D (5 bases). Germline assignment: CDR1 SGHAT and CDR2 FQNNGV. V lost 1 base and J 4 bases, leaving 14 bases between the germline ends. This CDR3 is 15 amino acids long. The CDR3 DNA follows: TGTGCCAGCAGCTTAGTGGATACGGGGTCGTACGAGCAGTACTTC. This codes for CASSLVDTGSYEQYF.

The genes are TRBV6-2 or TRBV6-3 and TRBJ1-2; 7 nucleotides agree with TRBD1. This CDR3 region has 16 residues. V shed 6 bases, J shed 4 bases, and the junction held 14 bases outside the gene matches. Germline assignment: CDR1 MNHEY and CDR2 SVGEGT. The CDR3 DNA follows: TGTGCCAGCAGCCGGGCGATCTCGACAGGGCTCTATGGCTACACCTTC. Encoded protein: CASSRAISTGLYGYTF.

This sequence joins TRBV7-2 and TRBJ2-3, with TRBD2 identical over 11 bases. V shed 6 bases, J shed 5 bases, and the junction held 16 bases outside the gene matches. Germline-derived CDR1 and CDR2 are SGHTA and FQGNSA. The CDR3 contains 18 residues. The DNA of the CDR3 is TGTGCCAGCAGACGAACGAGGGTTTTAGCGGGAGGGGGAGATACGCAGTATTTT. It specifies CASRRTRVLAGGGDTQYF.

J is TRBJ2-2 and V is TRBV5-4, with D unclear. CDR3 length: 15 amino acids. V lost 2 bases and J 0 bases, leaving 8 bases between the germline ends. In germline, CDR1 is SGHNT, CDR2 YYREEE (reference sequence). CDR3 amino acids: CASSFGLTNTGELFF. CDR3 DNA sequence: TGTGCCAGCAGCTTTGGGCTAACGAACACCGGGGAGCTGTTTTTT.

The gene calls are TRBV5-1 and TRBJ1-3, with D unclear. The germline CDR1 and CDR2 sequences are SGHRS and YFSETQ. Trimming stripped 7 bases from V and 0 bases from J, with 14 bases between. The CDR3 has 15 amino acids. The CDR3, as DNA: TGCGCCAGCGTTAAAGACGGGATCTCTGGAAACACCATATATTTT. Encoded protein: CASVKDGISGNTIYF.

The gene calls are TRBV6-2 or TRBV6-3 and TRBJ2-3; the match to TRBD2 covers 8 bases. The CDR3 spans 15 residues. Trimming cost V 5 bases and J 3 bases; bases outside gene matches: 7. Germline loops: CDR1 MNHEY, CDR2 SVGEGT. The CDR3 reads CASSPAGDWTDTQYF. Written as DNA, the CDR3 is TGTGCCAGCAGTCCAGCGGGAGATTGGACAGATACGCAGTATTTT.

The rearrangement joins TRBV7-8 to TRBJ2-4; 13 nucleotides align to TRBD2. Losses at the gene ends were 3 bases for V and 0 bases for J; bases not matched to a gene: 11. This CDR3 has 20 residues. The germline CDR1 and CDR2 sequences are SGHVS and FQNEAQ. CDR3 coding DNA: TGTGCCAGCAGCTTCGCCTCGACTAGCGGGGGGCTACTAGCCAAAAACATTCAGTACTTC. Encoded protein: CASSFASTSGGLLAKNIQYF.

CDR3 amino acids: CASSSRTGGMETQYF. CDR3 sequence (DNA): TGTGCCAGCAGCTCCAGGACAGGGGGCATGGAGACCCAGTACTTC. The V call is TRBV5-8, the J call TRBJ2-5; TRBD1 matches 11 bases. The CDR3 has 15 residues. V shed 3 bases and J 5 bases; nucleotides not matched to a gene: 6. Germline V gene sequence: CDR1 SGHTS, CDR2 YDEGEE.

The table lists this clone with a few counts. In nucleotides, the CDR3 is TGTGCCAGCAGTTTAGATAAACATAGCAATCAGCCCCAGCATTTT. Translation gives CASSLDKHSNQPQHF. The V gene is TRBV27, the J gene TRBJ1-5; D is ambiguous. The CDR3 contains 15 residues. Germline V gene data show CDR1 as MNHEY and CDR2 as SMNVEV (reference sequence). V was cut by 2 bases and J by 0 bases, with 8 bases left in between.

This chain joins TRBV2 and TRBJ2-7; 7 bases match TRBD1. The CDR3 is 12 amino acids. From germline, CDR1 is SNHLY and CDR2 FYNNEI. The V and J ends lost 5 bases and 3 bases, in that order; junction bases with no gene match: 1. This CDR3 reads CASSRDSYEQYF. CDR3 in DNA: TGTGCCAGCAGTAGGGACAGCTACGAGCAGTACTTC. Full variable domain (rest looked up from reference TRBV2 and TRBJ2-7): EPEVTQTPSHQVTQMGQEVILRCVPISNHLYFYWYRQILGQKVEFLVSFYNNEISEKSEIFDDQFSVERPDGSNFTLKIRSTKLEDSAMYFCASSRDSYEQYFGPGTRLTVT.

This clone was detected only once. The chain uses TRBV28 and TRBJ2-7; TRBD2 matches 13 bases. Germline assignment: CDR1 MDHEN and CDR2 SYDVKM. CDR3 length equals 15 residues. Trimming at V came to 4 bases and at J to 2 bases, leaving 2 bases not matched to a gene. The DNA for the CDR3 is TGTGCCAGCAGTTCACTAGCGGGAGGGGCCTACGAGCAGTACTTC. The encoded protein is CASSSLAGGAYEQYF.

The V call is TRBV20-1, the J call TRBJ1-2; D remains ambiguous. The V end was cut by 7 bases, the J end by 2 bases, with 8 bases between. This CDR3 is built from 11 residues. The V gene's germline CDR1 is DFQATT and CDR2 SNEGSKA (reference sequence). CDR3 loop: CSGDTNYGYTF. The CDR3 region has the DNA TGCAGTGGTGACACCAACTATGGCTACACCTTC.

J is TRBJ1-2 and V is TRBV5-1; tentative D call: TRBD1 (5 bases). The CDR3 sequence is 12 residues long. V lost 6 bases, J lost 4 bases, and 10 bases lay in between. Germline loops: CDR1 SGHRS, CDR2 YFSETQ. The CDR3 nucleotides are TGCGCCAGCACCCAGGGTACCTATGGCTACACCTTC. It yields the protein CASTQGTYGYTF.

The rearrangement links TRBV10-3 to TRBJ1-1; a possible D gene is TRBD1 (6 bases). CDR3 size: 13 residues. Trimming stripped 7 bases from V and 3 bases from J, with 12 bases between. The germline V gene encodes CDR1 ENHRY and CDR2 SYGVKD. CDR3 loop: CAIKYRVDTEAFF. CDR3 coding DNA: TGTGCCATCAAGTACAGGGTGGACACTGAAGCTTTCTTT.

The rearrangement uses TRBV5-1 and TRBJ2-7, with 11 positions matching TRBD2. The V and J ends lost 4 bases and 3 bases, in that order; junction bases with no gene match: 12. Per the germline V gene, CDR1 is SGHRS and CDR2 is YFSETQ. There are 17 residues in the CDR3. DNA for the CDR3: TGCGCCAGCAGCCGGACAGGGAACGGACTAGCGGGCTACGAGCAGTACTTC. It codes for CASSRTGNGLAGYEQYF.

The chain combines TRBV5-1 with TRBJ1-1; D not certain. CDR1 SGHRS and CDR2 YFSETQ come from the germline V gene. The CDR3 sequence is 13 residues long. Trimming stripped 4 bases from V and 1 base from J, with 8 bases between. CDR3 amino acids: CASSLTRNTEAFF. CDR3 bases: TGCGCCAGCAGCCTAACCCGGAACACTGAAGCTTTCTTT.

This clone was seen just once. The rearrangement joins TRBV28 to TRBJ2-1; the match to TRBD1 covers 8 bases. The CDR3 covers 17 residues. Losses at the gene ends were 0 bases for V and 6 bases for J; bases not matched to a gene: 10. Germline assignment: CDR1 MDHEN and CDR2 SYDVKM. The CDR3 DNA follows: TGTGCCAGCAGTTTATGGGACCCCGGGACAGGCATCAATGAGCAGTTCTTC. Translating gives CASSLWDPGTGINEQFF.

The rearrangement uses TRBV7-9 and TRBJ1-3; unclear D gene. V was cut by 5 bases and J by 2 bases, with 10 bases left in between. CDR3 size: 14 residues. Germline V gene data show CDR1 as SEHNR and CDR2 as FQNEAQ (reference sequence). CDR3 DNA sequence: TGTGCCAGCAGCCGGGAGTCTACTGGAAACACCATATATTTT. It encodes CASSRESTGNTIYF.

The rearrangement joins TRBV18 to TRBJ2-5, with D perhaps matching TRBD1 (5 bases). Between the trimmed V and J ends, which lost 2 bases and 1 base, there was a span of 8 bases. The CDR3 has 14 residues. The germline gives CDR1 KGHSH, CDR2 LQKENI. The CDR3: CASSPGAFQETQYF. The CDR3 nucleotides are TGTGCCAGCTCACCAGGGGCTTTCCAAGAGACCCAGTACTTC.